This T cell receptor (beta chain) emerged from a study of shared clonotypes between healthy human individuals. Study-level background: Donor ages ranged 18 to 49 years: a couple of women, a few men.

The V gene's germline CDR1 is LNHNV and CDR2 YYDKDF (reference sequence). Trimming stripped 11 bases from V and 4 bases from J, with 11 bases between. The CDR3 loop spans 12 amino acids. TCRdb's table, derived via immunoSEQ multiplex PCR, lists solely in-frame clones and lacks some. The sample holds over a million clones, about 75% seen once. Each donor was a Caucasian adult residing in Nashville, Tennessee. This clone was recorded a few times. This receptor was obtained from a man between 18 and 35 years old in good health. The J gene is TRBJ1-4, the V gene TRBV15; D is undetermined. The specimen was memory CD4+ T cells sorted from blood. The subset is: CD45RA-negative fraction. The CDR3 DNA follows: TGTGCCCCCTCTCCGAATAATGAAAAACTGTTTTTT. It encodes CAPSPNNEKLFF.